This T cell receptor (beta chain) was sequenced in a study of glioma-infiltrating T cells after dendritic cell vaccination (dated by TCRdb to the mid-2010s). In terms of the full investigation: A cohort of 15 glioblastoma patients from Phase I and II dendritic cell vaccination trials was included, of whom 9 were newly diagnosed and 6 had recurrent disease. Patients received autologous tumor lysate-pulsed dendritic cell vaccination between 2003 and 2012. To make the vaccine, monocyte-derived dendritic cells were cultured for roughly seven days with IL-4 and GM-CSF and then pulsed overnight with autologous tumor lysate. Each patient was given three intradermal dendritic cell vaccine injections, spaced two weeks apart, in the arm below the axilla. Tumor-infiltrating lymphocyte content was quantified and tumor and blood repertoires were compared in dendritic cell-vaccinated glioblastoma patients by deep sequencing of TCR beta CDR3 regions. Survival after dendritic cell vaccination was correlated with TCR sequencing metrics, including TIL content and tumor-blood repertoire overlap.

Comments on this clone: Its antigen is currently not known. There are no base qualities to consult, and no much larger clone falls within one base.

TCRB CDR3 regions were amplified from approximately 2 ug genomic DNA, or all available DNA if less, using the immunoSEQ assay. The multiplex PCR relied on 60 forward primers for TCR V beta segments and 13 reverse primers for J beta segments. Synthetic control templates were spiked into each sample at limiting dilution to estimate reads per starting template. The Illumina HiSeq System generated 87 bp sequencing reads. Under the source paper's analysis protocol: PCR and sequencing errors were removed by a nearest neighbor algorithm that merged closely related sequences. TCR overlap was measured as the percentage of unique tumor TCR beta sequences that were also present in the peripheral blood of the same patient. TCRdb limited this immuneACCESS table to in-frame rearrangements with V and J called. A share of clones is missing; checked studies link under half to unresolved V genes, and the rest is unexplained. Clone size and the V and J calls come from that table; the DNA yielded D and trimming. The sample table records 70,000 to 90,000 clones; around 83% of these occur just once. The ten largest clones represent roughly 6.8% of the sample.

In light of the paper, this sample's time point label describes: after dendritic cell vaccination, including at tumor progression/relapse. Selection of patients required sufficient residual fresh-frozen tumor tissue and over two years of available survival data. Molecular status otherwise varied across the glioblastoma patients, but none of them carried an isocitrate dehydrogenase mutation. PBMC were collected before vaccination, two weeks after the third vaccination, and at tumor progression if tumor progression occurred. The Qiagen DNeasy Blood extraction Kit was used to extract genomic DNA. Reading from cysteine to phenylalanine, the CDR3 counts 14 amino acids. Here the CDR3 DNA is all that survives: 42 bases in frame from base 1. Trimming costs V 4 bases and J 4 bases, and their ends lie 13 bases apart. The germline V gene supplies CDR1 MNHEY and CDR2 SVGAGI. Beyond this particular receptor, the publication reports: No direct relationship between TCR clonality and survival was found, suggesting a diverse polyclonal response may matter. The cohort was small and heterogeneous, with few patients having full blood and tumor sets and even fewer initial-recurrent tumor pairs. The three-group TCR overlap response model was characterized as speculative, and prospective validation of the model was stated to be required. Higher estimated pretreatment TIL content predicted longer time to progression and overall survival after dendritic cell vaccination.

The starting material was blood, obtained after dendritic cell vaccination. This receptor was taken from a human donor with glioblastoma. The chain is assembled from TRBV6-5 and TRBJ1-1; TRBD1 might be the D gene, on 5 matching bases. The CDR3 amino acid sequence is: CASSSSRVGTEAFF. The DNA sequence is given as TGTGCCAGCAGTTCGAGCAGGGTAGGCACTGAAGCTTTCTTT.